This T cell receptor beta chain was found in a study of sequential checkpoint blockade in melanoma. Data came from immunoSEQ multiplex PCR; TCRdb stores just in-frame clones and leaves some out. The sample carries 3,000 to 4,500 clones, 50% to 60% recorded once. Treatment described: randomized to nivolumab then ipilimumab (arm A) or the reverse (arm B). Sorted cells were live CD3+CD8+, lacking CD19 and CD56, from PBMCs. The CDR3 runs to 17 residues. V lost 6 bases and J lost 3, with 21 bases in between. CDR1 is PRHDT and CDR2 is FYEKMQ in the germline V gene (reference sequence). The source was CD8+ T cells sorted from blood (inferred from file names), collected from a patient given nivolumab and ipilimumab in sequence. The J gene is TRBJ2-1, the V gene TRBV13; possible D gene TRBD2, 6 bases. The clonotype was recovered from a human donor with melanoma. CDR3 loop: CASSLLDGTSYYNEQFF. Written as DNA, the CDR3 is TGTGCCAGCAGTCTTTTAGACGGGACTTCATACTACAATGAGCAGTTCTTC.